Below are 25 T cell receptor beta chains sequenced from a single sample in a study of monozygotic twins with inflammatory bowel disease. No DNA is given; TCRdb re-called the 5' RACE reads and lists each CDR3 protein once. The specimen's table records 300,000 to 400,000 distinct CDR3 sequences. The sample consisted of blood. The receptor set was obtained from a human donor with ulcerative colitis or Crohn's disease, or a healthy co-twin of an affected twin (not recorded which).

The chain employs TRBV6-2 or TRBV6-3 and TRBJ2-5. Germline loops: CDR1 MNHEY, CDR2 SVGEGT. The CDR3 totals 18 residues. Here the CDR3 reads CASRILPQLARNQETQYF.

J is TRBJ2-2 and V is TRBV5-1. Germline V CDR1 and CDR2: SGHRS, YFSETQ. CDR3 length: 12 residues. CDR3 protein: CASSSVGGELFF.

V gene TRBV28 combines with J gene TRBJ2-5; TCRdb reports TRBD2, a call that lacks DNA to check it against. Germline CDR1 reads MDHEN; CDR2 reads SYDVKM. The CDR3 runs 14 residues. The CDR3: CASSFVGEDETQYF.

The chain has TRBV12-3 or TRBV12-4 and TRBJ2-5; the TRBD1 assignment by TCRdb is unverifiable without DNA. This CDR3 has 16 amino acids. This CDR3 is CASSLPGGYGQETQYF.

The chain joins TRBV7-2 to TRBJ1-5; TCRdb's assignment of TRBD1 cannot be checked, as there is no DNA. This CDR3 has 15 amino acids. Per germline, CDR1 SGHTA and CDR2 FQGNSA. The CDR3 here is CASTSDRANNQPQHF.

J is TRBJ2-7 and V is TRBV14. The CDR3 spans 13 residues. Germline values: CDR1 SGHDN, CDR2 FVKESK. The CDR3 is CASSPSYNYEQYF.

The rearrangement joins TRBV6-5 to TRBJ1-1. The CDR3 length is 11 residues. The germline V gene encodes CDR1 MNHEY and CDR2 SVGAGI. CDR3 protein: CASSTVGGAFF.

This rearrangement joins TRBV5-1 to TRBJ1-2. CDR3 length: 14 residues. Germline CDR1 and CDR2: SGHRS and YFSETQ. The CDR3 loop reads CASRPAPADYGYTF.

The V and J genes are TRBV20-1 and TRBJ1-4; the TCRdb call, TRBD1, lacks DNA for checking. Germline V gene data show CDR1 as DFQATT and CDR2 as SNEGSKA (reference sequence). The CDR3 spans 15 residues. The CDR3 region is CSARGEPGGGEKLFF.

This chain joins TRBV7-2 and TRBJ1-5. CDR3 length equals 13 residues. Germline V gene sequence: CDR1 SGHTA, CDR2 FQGNSA. The CDR3 protein is CASSSNRNQPQHF. Using reference TRBV7-2 and TRBJ1-5 for the parts outside the CDR3, the full variable domain is GAGVSQSPSNKVTEKGKDVELRCDPISGHTALYWYRQSLGQGLEFLIYFQGNSAPDKSGLPSDRFSAERTGGSVSTLTIQRTQQEDSAVYLCASSSNRNQPQHFGDGTRLSIL.

The chain joins TRBV19 to TRBJ1-1; TCRdb gives TRBD1 as the D gene, but with no DNA this cannot be confirmed. This CDR3 region has 14 residues. Germline V lookup: CDR1 LNHDA, CDR2 SQIVND (reference sequence). The CDR3 sequence is CASSSRDRDTEAFF.

The J gene is TRBJ2-3, the V gene TRBV14; TCRdb's D gene call, TRBD2, goes unchecked for lack of DNA. The germline CDR1 and CDR2 sequences are SGHDN and FVKESK. The CDR3 contains 17 residues. The CDR3 sequence is CASSQGPTSGGANTQYF.

The chain combines TRBV5-1 with TRBJ2-3. CDR3 length: 14 residues. Germline V CDR1 and CDR2: SGHRS, YFSETQ. This chain's CDR3 is CASSLGYSTDTQYF. Full variable domain (rest looked up from reference TRBV5-1 and TRBJ2-3): KAGVTQTPRYLIKTRGQQVTLSCSPISGHRSVSWYQQTPGQGLQFLFEYFSETQRNKGNFPGRFSGRQFSNSRSEMNVSTLELGDSALYLCASSLGYSTDTQYFGPGTRLTVL.

The gene calls are TRBV27 and TRBJ1-5; no DNA is available, so the TRBD1 call from TCRdb remains unchecked. This CDR3 is built from 15 residues. Per the germline V gene, CDR1 is MNHEY and CDR2 is SMNVEV (reference sequence). CDR3 residues: CASSPGRAPSQPQHF.

The chain recombines TRBV13 with TRBJ2-7; lacking DNA, the TRBD1 call made by TCRdb goes unchecked. The CDR3 loop spans 14 amino acids. The V gene's germline CDR1 is PRHDT and CDR2 FYEKMQ (reference sequence). This CDR3 is CASLSRAHTYEQYF.

The V and J genes are TRBV4-3 and TRBJ2-7; TCRdb reports TRBD1, a call that lacks DNA to check it against. CDR3 length equals 16 residues. CDR1 and CDR2 (germline): LGHNA, YSLEER. The CDR3 loop is CASSQDRQGQFYEQYF.

The J gene is TRBJ1-5, the V gene TRBV30; TCRdb outputs TRBD1, but without DNA this stays unchecked. Germline CDR1 is GTSNPN and CDR2 is SVGIG (reference sequence). CDR3 length: 14 amino acids. CDR3 sequence: CAWTQGIGNQPQHF.

The chain has TRBV15 and TRBJ1-5; TCRdb's D call, TRBD1, is unchecked because there is no DNA. This CDR3 has 18 residues. The V gene's germline CDR1 is LNHNV and CDR2 YYDKDF (reference sequence). CDR3 protein: CATSRDPTGIGPNQPQHF.

The rearrangement joins TRBV7-3 to TRBJ2-3; TCRdb's D call, TRBD2, is unchecked because there is no DNA. The CDR3 extends over 16 amino acids. Germline V lookup: CDR1 SGHTA, CDR2 FQGTGA. CDR3 in amino acids: CASSSRTSGGEGTQYF.

The CDR3 sequence is CASSLGPRDSPLHF. The V gene is TRBV5-1, the J gene TRBJ1-6; TCRdb names TRBD1, which stays unverified in the absence of DNA. Germline-derived CDR1 and CDR2 are SGHRS and YFSETQ. The CDR3 sequence is 14 residues long. The variable domain in full, completed from reference TRBV5-1 and TRBJ1-6, reads KAGVTQTPRYLIKTRGQQVTLSCSPISGHRSVSWYQQTPGQGLQFLFEYFSETQRNKGNFPGRFSGRQFSNSRSEMNVSTLELGDSALYLCASSLGPRDSPLHFGNGTRLTVT.

The chain uses TRBV5-1 and TRBJ2-5. The CDR3 sequence is 12 residues long. The germline V gene encodes CDR1 SGHRS and CDR2 YFSETQ. The CDR3 sequence: CASSLEGKTQYF.

The CDR3 region is CSARGYRESNTGELFF. This chain links TRBV20-1 with TRBJ2-2; TCRdb returns TRBD1, unconfirmable since there is no DNA. This CDR3 region has 16 residues. Germline V gives CDR1 DFQATT, CDR2 SNEGSKA (reference sequence).

The V and J genes are TRBV20-1 and TRBJ2-2; there is no DNA to check the TCRdb D call of TRBD1. Germline CDR1 is DFQATT and CDR2 is SNEGSKA (reference sequence). This CDR3 comprises 15 residues. The CDR3 is CSAEQGSKGTGELFF.

The J gene is TRBJ2-3, the V gene TRBV5-1. This CDR3 has 14 amino acids. In germline, CDR1 is SGHRS, CDR2 YFSETQ. CDR3 region: CASSLDLGSDTQYF. The full variable domain, with the rest looked up from reference TRBV5-1 and TRBJ2-3, is KAGVTQTPRYLIKTRGQQVTLSCSPISGHRSVSWYQQTPGQGLQFLFEYFSETQRNKGNFPGRFSGRQFSNSRSEMNVSTLELGDSALYLCASSLDLGSDTQYFGPGTRLTVL.

V gene TRBV5-1 combines with J gene TRBJ2-4; as DNA is missing, the TRBD1 call by TCRdb cannot be tested. Germline V CDR1 and CDR2: SGHRS, YFSETQ. The CDR3 runs 14 residues. The CDR3 is CASSLRPGENIQYF.